The T cell receptor beta chain described here comes from a study of T cell changes during pregnancy in multiple sclerosis. The CDR3 totals 13 residues. CDR1 MNHNS and CDR2 SASEGT come from the germline V gene. V dropped 10 bases and J dropped 7 bases, with 16 bases sitting between them. TCRdb's copy holds only in-frame clones and misses some; the assay was immunoSEQ multiplex PCR. This table has 50,000 or so clones, around 90% appearing once. Sequenced material: CD4+ T cells from peripheral blood mononuclear cells, taken in the second trimester of pregnancy. The receptor's source is a female donor with multiple sclerosis, enrolled in a pregnancy study. The gene calls are TRBV6-1 and TRBJ2-2; D perhaps matches TRBD2 (6 bases). This chain's CDR3 is CATSPGEVGELFF. The CDR3 DNA reads as TGTGCCACCAGCCCGGGGGAGGTCGGGGAGCTGTTTTTT.